Given below is one T cell receptor (beta chain) in context. The target of this receptor is not known. Base qualities are not recorded, but no much larger clone differs from it by a single base. The sample originates from a study of blood T cell repertoires in COVID-19 (dated by TCRdb to about 2020). About the investigation overall: Samples covering the acute and convalescent phases of COVID-19 were provided by collaborators in the United States, Italy and Spain. HLA class I and class II types, where available, came from metadata supplied by the sample provider rather than from assay-based typing. The material from the prospective study consisted of cDNA or gDNA derived from T cells, B-cell-depleted T cells, or PBMCs. A de-identified subject ID, COVID-19 status, age in years and sex were almost always included in the sample metadata. The repertoires were made available in a free public database intended to serve as a resource for research on the immune response to SARS-CoV-2. The dataset comprised deeply sampled blood TCRbeta repertoires from subjects exposed to, actively infected with, or recovered from COVID-19. Samples were obtained from the ongoing ImmuneRACE study (first 160 participants) and from 1,000 to 1,500 subjects provided by 6 global collaborators.

There are 16 amino acids in the CDR3, from cysteine to phenylalanine inclusive. Only the CDR3 DNA is retained, 48 bases long and in frame from the first base. Trimming takes 3 bases from V and 0 bases from J, and the germline ends sit 13 bases apart. CDR1 is given as SGHRS and CDR2 as YFSETQ, both from the germline V gene. TCRbeta CDR3 regions were amplified from genomic DNA by means of the immunoSEQ Assay, a bias-controlled multiplex PCR. The paper's processing steps were these. Within the assay, amplification of reference gene primers was used to estimate how many nucleated cells each sample contained. Sequence reads were collapsed and filtered to measure the absolute abundance of every unique TCRbeta CDR3 rearrangement. For each sample, productive Simpson clonality was calculated as the square root of Simpson's diversity index across productive rearrangements. The clones in this table, taken by TCRdb from immuneACCESS, are in-frame only. Not every clone is retained; where verified, under half of the shortfall comes from an unresolved V gene, and the cause of the rest is unknown. Clone size and V and J calls were adopted from that table, with D and trimming inferred from the DNA. The sample yields about half a million clones; 70% to 90% were counted once. Together, the top ten hold roughly 3.2% of the sample.

What the authors observed across the whole study: The quantity of clinical and demographic metadata differed by source and by participant and was supplied without curation.

The collaborating institutions used their own protocols to collect whole blood in K2EDTA tubes. For TCRbeta analysis, collaborators shipped samples in one of three forms: frozen whole blood, isolated PBMCs, or DNA extracted from either of those sample types. The clonotype was recovered from a human donor in a cohort sampled during active COVID-19. Recombination joined TRBV5-1 with TRBJ2-1, with the D gene uncertain. The sequencing sample was made of peripheral blood. CDR3 region: CASSSPPGNSYNEQFF. The nucleotide sequence reads TGCGCCAGCAGCTCGCCGCCGGGTAACTCCTACAATGAGCAGTTCTTC.